Below, 5 T cell receptor beta chains from the same sample are listed, as sequenced in a study of blood T cell repertoires in COVID-19. Profiled with immunoSEQ multiplex PCR; TCRdb holds only in-frame clones, not every one. The sample lists approximately 68,000 clones, over 75% occurring once. Source material: peripheral blood. These receptor sequences come from a man in his 70s with active or convalescent COVID-19.

This clone was counted between two and nine times. The rearrangement joins TRBV7-6 to TRBJ1-2, with a weak D call TRBD1 (6 bases). Germline CDR1 and CDR2: SGHVS and FNYEAQ. The V end lost 5 bases, the J end lost 2 bases, and 15 bases lay between the germline ends. The CDR3 has 15 amino acids. The CDR3: CASSPGAGQNYGYTF. The CDR3 bases are TGTGCCAGCAGCCCAGGGGCAGGTCAAAACTATGGCTACACCTTC.

This chain connects TRBV6-2 or TRBV6-3 to TRBJ2-7, with 7 nucleotides matching TRBD2. The CDR3 runs 14 residues. CDR1 is MNHEY, CDR2 SVGEGT, per germline. With 2 bases clipped from V and 2 bases from J, the junction kept 3 bases outside the gene matches. The CDR3 region is CASSYASGTYEQYF. CDR3 in DNA: TGTGCCAGCAGTTACGCTAGCGGAACCTACGAGCAGTACTTC.

This chain connects TRBV7-2 to TRBJ2-7, with 12 bases aligning to TRBD2. The germline gives CDR1 SGHTA, CDR2 FQGNSA. The CDR3 length is 15 residues. After removal of 3 bases from V and 3 bases from J, the junction contained 3 bases not matched to a gene. CDR3 in amino acids: CASSLTSGSFYEQYF. Here the CDR3 DNA reads TGTGCCAGCAGCTTGACTAGCGGGAGCTTCTACGAGCAGTACTTC.

The chain carries TRBV6-7 and TRBJ1-2; TRBD1 is a possible D gene (6 bases). TRBV6-7 is labeled an ORF, and its function is uncertain. There are 18 residues in the CDR3. V lost 7 bases, J lost 2 bases, and 26 bases lay in between. The CDR3 sequence is CASTYPPCTGSTNYGYTF. In nucleotides, the CDR3 is TGTGCCAGCACCTACCCCCCCTGTACAGGGTCGACGAACTATGGCTACACCTTC.

The sample holds a few counts of this clone. The chain recombines TRBV11-2 with TRBJ2-5; D possibly corresponds to TRBD2 (6 bases). Trimming took 0 bases from V and 8 from J, leaving 19 bases between them. The CDR3 contains 16 residues. The germline CDR1 and CDR2 sequences are SGHAT and FQNNGV. CDR3 nucleotides: TGTGCCAGCAGCTTAGACATCAGGCCCGCAGCGGGCACCCAGTACTTC. It codes for CASSLDIRPAAGTQYF.